What follows is one TCR beta chain and its context. Its antigen remains unidentified. This sample is drawn from a study of cytomegalovirus exposure and HLA in healthy donors. The PCR made use of 60 Vbeta and 13 Jbeta primers. Clones were read by immunoSEQ multiplex PCR, and TCRdb kept only the in-frame ones, dropping some. Among roughly 150,000 clones listed, over 70% were seen once. Broader study findings: The authors considered a cluster of highly shared sequence variants likely to be a sequencing artifact. Overall, approximately 150 TCR beta chains were annotated as cytomegalovirus-associated. About 87% or about 30% of the time was how often most TCR beta V segments were productive, according to an earlier analysis.

The V and J ends lost 4 bases and 0 bases respectively, with 13 bases between them. The CDR3 contains 16 residues. The germline CDR1 and CDR2 sequences are SGHNT and YYREEE (reference sequence). This chain connects TRBV5-4 to TRBJ2-2; D perhaps matches TRBD2 (5 bases). The sequenced sample was PBMCs. The receptor's source is a woman between 35 and 50 years old in good health and CMV-seropositive. The CDR3 nucleotides read TGTGCCAGCAGCACTCGGAGGAGCGCGAACACCGGGGAGCTGTTTTTT. As protein: CASSTRRSANTGELFF.